This T cell receptor (beta chain) was identified during a study of cytomegalovirus exposure and HLA in healthy donors. On the study more broadly: Earlier, approximately 180 million T cells were analyzed, and 117 million unique TCR beta sequences were found among them.

Findings of the study overall: It was taken for granted in presence/absence analyses that sequencing depth across donors was roughly uniform. There were some V segments, including TRBV6-2 and TRBV6-3, excluded as indistinguishable.

On this clone: Antigen unknown.

Researchers ran the PCR with 60 Vbeta and 13 Jbeta primers. Clones were sequenced by immunoSEQ multiplex PCR, and TCRdb holds only the in-frame ones, with some missing. The data include around 70,000 clones; the top ten clones carry 0.8% to 1%. J was trimmed by 0 bases and V by 4 bases; bases with no gene match: 17. The length of the CDR3 is 20 residues. Germline values: CDR1 MDHEN, CDR2 SYDVKM. The sample comprised PBMCs. This TCR came from a boy between 10 and 17 years old in good health and CMV-seronegative. This chain joins TRBV28 and TRBJ1-5; 8 bases are a match to TRBD1. CDR3 nucleotides: TGTGCCAGCAGTTCCCTAGGGGTGGGACAGGCCCTCTATAGCAATCAGCCCCAGCATTTT. Translation: CASSSLGVGQALYSNQPQHF.